These 5 T cell receptor beta chains originate from one sample sequenced in a study of cytomegalovirus exposure and HLA in healthy donors. 60 Vbeta and 13 Jbeta primers were used in PCR. Profiling relied on immunoSEQ multiplex PCR, and the TCRdb table lists in-frame clones only, not all of them. The data hold roughly 100,000 clones, with about 83% observed a single time. Sequences were obtained from PBMCs. These receptors were taken from a man between 18 and 35 years old in good health and CMV-seronegative.

The chain has TRBV19 and TRBJ2-7; 7 nucleotides agree with TRBD1. This CDR3 has 14 residues. The germline V gene has CDR1 LNHDA and CDR2 SQIVND (reference sequence). Trimming at V came to 1 base and at J to 4 bases, leaving 4 bases not matched to a gene. The CDR3 region is CASSIGQGLYEQYF. CDR3 in DNA: TGTGCCAGTAGTATAGGACAGGGCTTGTACGAGCAGTACTTC.

In DNA, the CDR3 is TGTGCCAGCAGTAACCTACAGGGGGGAGATACCGGGGAGCTGTTTTTT. This encodes CASSNLQGGDTGELFF. This sequence joins TRBV7-3 and TRBJ2-2; 8 bases fit TRBD1. The CDR3 consists of 16 residues. Germline CDR1 reads SGHTA; CDR2 reads FQGTGA. The V and J ends lost 6 bases and 5 bases, in that order; junction bases with no gene match: 11.

The J gene is TRBJ1-1, the V gene TRBV28, with a weak D call TRBD1 (6 bases). V lost 0 bases, J lost 8 bases, and 10 bases lay in between. Per germline, CDR1 MDHEN and CDR2 SYDVKM. The CDR3 runs 13 residues. DNA of the CDR3: TGTGCCAGCAGTTTATGGGGTGGACAGGAAGCTTTCTTT. It yields the protein CASSLWGGQEAFF.

J is TRBJ2-7 and V is TRBV5-5, with TRBD1 matching 8 bases. Looked up from germline, CDR1 is SGHKS and CDR2 is YYEKEE (reference sequence). This CDR3 region has 15 residues. V trimming: 3 bases; J trimming: 2 bases; junction bases outside the gene matches: 7. The CDR3 region has the DNA TGTGCCAGCAGCTCTCGACAGGGGCTACCCTACGAGCAGTACTTC. It specifies CASSSRQGLPYEQYF.

The CDR3 protein is CASSYSRGTTGELFF. The CDR3 nucleotides are TGTGCCAGCAGTTACTCAAGGGGGACCACCGGGGAGCTGTTTTTT. V is TRBV6-5 and J is TRBJ2-2; possibly TRBD1 for D (6 bases). CDR3 length equals 15 residues. V lost 0 bases, J lost 4 bases, and 9 bases lay in between. The germline V gene has CDR1 MNHEY and CDR2 SVGAGI.